The clone carrying this TCR beta chain has more than one count but fewer than ten. Its antigen is undetermined. Germline loops: CDR1 MDHEN, CDR2 SYDVKM. V lost 8 bases, J lost 7 bases, and 20 bases lay in between. The CDR3 has 14 residues. This sample is drawn from a study of molecular identifiers for immune sequencing clone quantification. Findings and limits, study-wide: Spiked Jurkat TCR RNA equivalent to one cell reportedly surfaced among under 1.1 million naive cells.

TCRdb analysed the PCR reads with MiXCR anew, one entry per CDR3 protein. This sample yields more than 550,000 distinct CDR3 sequences, of which roughly 27% are seen a single time; about 0.8% belongs to the top ten. Source material: naive CD8+ T cells from blood, with Jurkat cell RNA spiked in. Subset defined: FACS-sorted CD8+CD4-CCR7+CD45RA+ naive T cells. The source of this sequence is a human donor in good health. Some libraries in this study had Jurkat cell RNA spiked in. The chain has TRBV28 and TRBJ1-1; tentative D call: TRBD1 (5 bases). The CDR3 nucleotides read TGTGCCAGCTCGATAGGCGGGGCATACGATGAAGCTTTCTTT. Translation gives CASSIGGAYDEAFF. Looking up the rest from reference TRBV28 and TRBJ1-1 gives the full variable domain: DVKVTQSSRYLVKRTGEKVFLECVQDMDHENMFWYRQDPGLGLRLIYFSYDVKMKEKGDIPEGYSVSREKKERFSLILESASTNQTSMYLCASSIGGAYDEAFFGQGTRLTVV.